A selection of T cell receptor beta chains follows, all from one sample in a study of shared clonotypes between healthy human individuals. Profiled with immunoSEQ multiplex PCR; TCRdb holds only in-frame clones, not every one. Here the sample spans about 2.5 million clones, about nine tenths being singletons. Sequencing was performed on naive CD4+ T cells from PBMCs. All receptors derive from a man aged 18 to 30 in good health. Some clones in this sample may be carry-over from other donors' samples. Both conserved end residues are part of each CDR3. D genes are given only for firm matches. Some rows have no size entry. The others give once, few or many, or a class for an expanded clone.

>TRBV28|.|TRBJ2-3|TRBD2
TGTGCCAGCAGTTTTAAAATGCTAGCGGGAGAGGGGGATGGGGGAGATACGCAGTATTTT
CASSFKMLAGEGDGGDTQYF
>TRBV6-1|.|TRBJ2-7|.
TGTGCCAGCAGAACGGGGAAGGGCGACTCCTACGAGCAGTACTTC
CASRTGKGDSYEQYF
>TRBV6-1|.|TRBJ1-5|.
TGTGCCAGCAGTGAAGCGAGTACGGCGCCCATGGAGCCCCAGCATTTT
CASSEASTAPMEPQHF
>TRBV14|.|TRBJ2-7|.
TGTGCCAGCAGACCCAGCGCGGGGACTTTGTGGGACGACGAGCAGTACTTC
CASRPSAGTLWDDEQYF
>TRBV5-4|once|TRBJ2-1|.
TGTGCCAGCAGCTCGCCGGCTGCTACCTACAATGAGCAGTTCTTC
CASSSPAATYNEQFF
>TRBV6-4|.|TRBJ2-3|TRBD2
TGTGCCAGCAGTGACGCAAAACCAGCGGGAGGGGGGGCAGATACGCAGTATTTT
CASSDAKPAGGGADTQYF
>TRBV5-1|.|TRBJ2-4|.
TGCGCCAGCAGCTTGGGGTCTACGACGGGAAACATTCAGTACTTC
CASSLGSTTGNIQYF
>TRBV5-1|.|TRBJ2-5|.
TGCGCCAGCAGCTTGGTTCCCTCCCAAGAGACCCAGTACTTC
CASSLVPSQETQYF
>TRBV7-9|.|TRBJ1-3|.
TGTGCCAGCAGCTTAGCGGGCTACAGCGACACCATATATTTT
CASSLAGYSDTIYF
>TRBV7-3|.|TRBJ1-2|.
TGTGCCAGCAGCTTGGAGCCAGGTTATGGCTACACCTTC
CASSLEPGYGYTF
>TRBV19|.|TRBJ2-5|.
TGTGCCAGTAGTATAGCCGAGGGGCTGGGGGAGACCCAGTACTTC
CASSIAEGLGETQYF
>TRBV5-4|.|TRBJ1-2|TRBD1
TGTGCCAGCAGCTTCCCAGGAAGGACAGGGGCTAACTATGGCTACACCTTC
CASSFPGRTGANYGYTF
>TRBV5-1|.|TRBJ2-2|.
TGCGCCAGCAGCTTGCAGGGGCCGAACACCGGGGAGCTGTTTTTT
CASSLQGPNTGELFF
>TRBV9|.|TRBJ2-1|TRBD2
TGTGCCAGCAGCGTAGGGCCTTGGGGGGGTGAGCAGTTCTTC
CASSVGPWGGEQFF
>TRBV5-1|.|TRBJ2-2|TRBD2
TGCGCCAGCAGCTTGATTGCGGGAGCTGACACCGGGGAGCTGTTTTTT
CASSLIAGADTGELFF
>TRBV9|.|TRBJ2-3|TRBD2
TGTGCCAGCAGCGTGGCGGGAGGTGGCACAGATACGCAGTATTTT
CASSVAGGGTDTQYF
>TRBV7-3|.|TRBJ2-2|.
TGTGCCAGCAGCTCATCGGGCAACACCGGGGAGCTGTTTTTT
CASSSSGNTGELFF
>TRBV7-2|.|TRBJ1-1|TRBD1
TGTGCCAGCAGCTTATTGGGGACAGGGGCGACCACTGAAGCTTTCTTT
CASSLLGTGATTEAFF
>TRBV6-1|once|TRBJ1-5|TRBD1
TGTGCCAGCAGTGGACAGGGGACGGTCCAGCCCCAGCATTTT
CASSGQGTVQPQHF
>TRBV4-1|once|TRBJ2-1|TRBD2
TGCGCCAGCAGCCAACCGACTAGCGGGAGCAATGAGCAGTTCTTC
CASSQPTSGSNEQFF
>TRBV4-1|.|TRBJ1-5|.
TGCGCCAGCAGCCAGGCGTTGGGGGGACGCAATCAGCCCCAGCATTTT
CASSQALGGRNQPQHF
>TRBV7-2|.|TRBJ1-1|.
TGTGCCAGCAGCCATAATCGGGGGGTCACTGAAGCTTTCTTT
CASSHNRGVTEAFF
>TRBV28|.|TRBJ2-7|.
TGTGCCAGCACCTTAGGGCTACACACCTACGAGCAGTACTTC
CASTLGLHTYEQYF
>TRBV5-4|.|TRBJ2-5|TRBD1
TGTGCCAGCAGCTTGGAGGTTCTAGGGACAGGGGGCGAAGAGACCCAGTACTTC
CASSLEVLGTGGEETQYF
>TRBV5-1|.|TRBJ2-5|.
TGCGCCAGCAGCTCGAACCCGGGGCTGGAGGAGACCCAGTACTTC
CASSSNPGLEETQYF
>TRBV30|.|TRBJ1-5|.
TGTGCCTGGAGTGTACCGGGGGGGACTCAGCCCCAGCATTTT
CAWSVPGGTQPQHF
>TRBV19|.|TRBJ2-3|TRBD2
TGTGCCAGTAGACGACTAGCGGGAGGCCCTAGCACAGATACGCAGTATTTT
CASRRLAGGPSTDTQYF
>TRBV27|.|TRBJ2-5|TRBD1
TGTGCCAGCAGTTCCACAGGGGAGGAGACCCAGTACTTC
CASSSTGEETQYF
>TRBV5-1|.|TRBJ1-6|TRBD1
TGCGCCAGCAGAGGACAGGATAATTCACCCCTCCACTTT
CASRGQDNSPLHF
>TRBV6-1|once|TRBJ1-5|.
TGTGCCAGCACCCGTTTATCCGGTTCTAATCAGCCCCAGCATTTT
CASTRLSGSNQPQHF
>TRBV4-2|.|TRBJ1-2|.
TGTGCCAGCAGCCACCAACCCCCACAGGGAGGGATCGGGGGCTACACCTTC
CASSHQPPQGGIGGYTF
>TRBV5-4|.|TRBJ2-7|TRBD1
TGTGCCAGCAGCTCCCGACAGGGGGCGGAGGAGCAGTACTTC
CASSSRQGAEEQYF
>TRBV2|.|TRBJ1-2|.
TGTGCCAGCAGATTGGGGTCCTTCTATGGCTACACCTTC
CASRLGSFYGYTF
>TRBV18|.|TRBJ1-3|TRBD1
TGTGCCAGCTCACAGGGACAGGGGACAACTGGAAACACCATATATTTT
CASSQGQGTTGNTIYF
>TRBV10-2|.|TRBJ1-6|TRBD1
TGCGCCAGCAGGCAGGGGGGACAGGGTAATTCACCCCTCCACTTT
CASRQGGQGNSPLHF
>TRBV19|.|TRBJ2-7|TRBD1
TGTGCCAGTACACTACTCGGGGCAGGGGGCTCCTACGAGCAGTACTTC
CASTLLGAGGSYEQYF
>TRBV5-1|.|TRBJ2-1|TRBD2
TGCGCCAGCAGCTGGGGACTAGCGGATCTGAATGAGCAGTTCTTC
CASSWGLADLNEQFF